This T cell receptor (beta chain) was retrieved from a study of T cell responses to AZD1222 COVID-19 vaccine. Study-level points and caveats: Among those given AZD1222, only 5 to 7 were seropositive at baseline. Spike as a whole was targeted by vaccine-associated CD4 TCRs, dominant at 160-218 and 743-854. The donor group comprised mostly white British people and more females; the analysis possibly underestimated clonal diversity. Elevations in Spike-specific TCR breadth and depth followed administration of two AZD1222 doses.

In regard to this clone: What it binds is unknown.

TCRdb's table, derived via immunoSEQ multiplex PCR, lists solely in-frame clones and lacks some. Of around 160,000 clones listed, 85% to 95% were seen once; the top ten hold about 3%. There are 15 residues in the CDR3. Germline-derived CDR1 and CDR2 are MGHRA and YSYEKL. V was trimmed by 4 bases and J by 2 bases, leaving 14 bases between them. V gene TRBV4-1 combines with J gene TRBJ2-5; no clear D. This receptor was identified in an adult in good health. This sample comprised peripheral blood, obtained on day 0 of MenACWY control vaccination. CDR3 DNA sequence: TGCGCCAGCAGCCCCGCACCGCCCGGTCAAGAGACCCAGTACTTC. Translated: CASSPAPPGQETQYF.